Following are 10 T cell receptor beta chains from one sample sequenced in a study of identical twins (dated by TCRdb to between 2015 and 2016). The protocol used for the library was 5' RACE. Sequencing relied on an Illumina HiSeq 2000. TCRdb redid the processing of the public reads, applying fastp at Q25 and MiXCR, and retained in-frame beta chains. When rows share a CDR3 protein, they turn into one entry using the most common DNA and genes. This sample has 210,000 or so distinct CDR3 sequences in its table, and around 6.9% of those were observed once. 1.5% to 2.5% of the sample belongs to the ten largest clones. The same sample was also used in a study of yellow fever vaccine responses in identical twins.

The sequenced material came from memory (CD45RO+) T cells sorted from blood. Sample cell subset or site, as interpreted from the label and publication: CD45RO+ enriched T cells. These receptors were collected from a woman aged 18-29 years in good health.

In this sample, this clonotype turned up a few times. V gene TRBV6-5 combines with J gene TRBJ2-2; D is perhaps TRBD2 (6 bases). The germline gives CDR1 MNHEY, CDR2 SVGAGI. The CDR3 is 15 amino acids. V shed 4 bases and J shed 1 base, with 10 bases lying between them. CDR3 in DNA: TGTGCCAGCAGTTTCTGGGGAGGGAACACCGGGGAGCTGTTTTTT. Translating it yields CASSFWGGNTGELFF.

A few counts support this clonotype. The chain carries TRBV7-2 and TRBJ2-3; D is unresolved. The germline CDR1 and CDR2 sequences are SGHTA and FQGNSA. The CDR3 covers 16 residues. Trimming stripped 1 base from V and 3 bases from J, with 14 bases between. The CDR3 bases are TGTGCCAGCAGCTTAGTAAGGCTCATGGGTACAGATACGCAGTATTTT. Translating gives CASSLVRLMGTDTQYF.

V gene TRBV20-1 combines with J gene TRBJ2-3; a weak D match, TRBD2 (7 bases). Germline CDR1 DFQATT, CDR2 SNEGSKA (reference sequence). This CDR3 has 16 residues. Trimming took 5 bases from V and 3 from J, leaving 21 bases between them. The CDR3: CSASLKGGGRTDTQYF. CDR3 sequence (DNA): TGCAGTGCTTCACTCAAAGGGGGGGGGAGAACAGATACGCAGTATTTT.

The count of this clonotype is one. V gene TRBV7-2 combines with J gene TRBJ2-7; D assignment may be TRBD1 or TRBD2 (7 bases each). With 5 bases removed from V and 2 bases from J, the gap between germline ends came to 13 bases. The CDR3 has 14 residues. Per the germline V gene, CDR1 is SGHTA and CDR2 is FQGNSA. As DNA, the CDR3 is TGTGCCAGCAGCCGGCAGGGGGGGGCCTACGAGCAGTACTTC. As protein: CASSRQGGAYEQYF.

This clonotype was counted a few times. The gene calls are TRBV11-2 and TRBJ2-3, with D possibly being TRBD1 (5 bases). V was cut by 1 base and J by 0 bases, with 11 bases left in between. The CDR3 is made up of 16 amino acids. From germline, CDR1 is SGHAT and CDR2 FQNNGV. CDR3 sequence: CASSLGGQGSTDTQYF. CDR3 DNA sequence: TGTGCCAGCAGCTTAGGTGGACAAGGAAGCACAGATACGCAGTATTTT.

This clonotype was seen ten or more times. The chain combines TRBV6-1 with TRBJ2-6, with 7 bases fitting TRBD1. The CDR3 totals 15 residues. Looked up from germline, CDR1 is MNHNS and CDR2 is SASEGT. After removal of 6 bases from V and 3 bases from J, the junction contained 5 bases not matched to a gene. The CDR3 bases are TGTGCCAGCAGCAGACAGGGTCATGGGGCCAACGTCCTGACTTTC. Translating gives CASSRQGHGANVLTF.

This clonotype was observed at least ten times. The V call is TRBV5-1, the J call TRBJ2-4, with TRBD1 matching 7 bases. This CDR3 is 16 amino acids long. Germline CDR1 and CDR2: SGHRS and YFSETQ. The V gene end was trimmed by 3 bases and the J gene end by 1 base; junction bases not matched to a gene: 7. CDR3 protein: CASSWEDRAAKNIQYF. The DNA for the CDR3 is TGCGCCAGCAGCTGGGAAGACAGGGCGGCCAAAAACATTCAGTACTTC.

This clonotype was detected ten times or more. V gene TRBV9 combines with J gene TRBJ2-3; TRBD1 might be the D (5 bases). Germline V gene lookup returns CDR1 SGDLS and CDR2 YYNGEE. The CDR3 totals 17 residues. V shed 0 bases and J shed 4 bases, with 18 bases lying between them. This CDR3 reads CASSVAAGMKYADTQYF. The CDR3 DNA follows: TGTGCCAGCAGCGTAGCTGCAGGGATGAAGTATGCAGATACGCAGTATTTT.

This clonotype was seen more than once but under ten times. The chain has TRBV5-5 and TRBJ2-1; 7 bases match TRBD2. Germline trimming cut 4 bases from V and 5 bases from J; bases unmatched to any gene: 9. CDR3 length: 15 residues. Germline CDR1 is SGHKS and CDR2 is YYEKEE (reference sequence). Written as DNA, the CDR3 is TGTGCCAGCAGCCCAATAAAAGCGGGGAACAATGAGCAGTTCTTC. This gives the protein CASSPIKAGNNEQFF.

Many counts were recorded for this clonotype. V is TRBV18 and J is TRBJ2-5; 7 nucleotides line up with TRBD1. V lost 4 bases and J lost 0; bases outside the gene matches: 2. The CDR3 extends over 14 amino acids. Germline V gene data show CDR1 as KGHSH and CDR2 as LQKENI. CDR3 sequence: CASSRGQYQETQYF. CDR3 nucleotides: TGTGCCAGCTCACGGGGACAGTACCAAGAGACCCAGTACTTC.